Reported below is one T cell receptor beta chain. Its target antigen remains unknown. Qualities for individual bases were not recorded, and no much larger clone is one base off. To isolate intraepithelial and lamina propria lymphocytes from graft specimens, dithiothreitol, EDTA incubations and collagenase D digestion were used. Serial intestinal graft biopsy specimens collected up to 600 days after transplant underwent bulk TCR-beta sequencing. This sample is part of a study of graft-versus-host responses after intestinal transplantation (dated by TCRdb to about 2021). About the full investigation: Multivisceral, liver-intestinal, or isolated intestinal transplants were received by the recipients. Of the roughly 24 intestinal transplant recipients enrolled in the cohort, one of whom was a retransplant, a few patients without pretransplant specimens were excluded. Bulk TCR-beta CDR3 sequencing was used to track graft-versus-host and host-versus-graft alloreactive T cell clones in the graft, circulation and bone marrow after intestinal transplantation. Every recipient was given anti-thymocyte globulin induction, then maintenance tacrolimus and steroids for around three years. Donor T cell macrochimerism was defined as a peak of at least 4% donor T cells among recipient peripheral blood mononuclear cells. Rather than being sequenced by the commercial service, samples from a few later patients were sequenced in-house on an Illumina MiSeq and processed with MiXCR. To identify alloreactive clones, pre-transplant mixed lymphocyte reaction products were sequenced and then compared with unstimulated pre-transplant donor and recipient T cells.

V loses 1 base, J loses 2 bases, and the germline ends lie 10 bases apart. From its cysteine to its phenylalanine, the CDR3 spans 15 amino acids. Only the CDR3 portion is preserved as DNA: 45 bases, with reading frame beginning at the first base. Based on the germline V gene, the CDR1 and CDR2 sequences are MDHEN and SYDVKM. Summary of the overall study and its limitations: Early after transplant, declines in HvG clones were associated with peak levels of circulating GvH clones. Conclusions were limited by the relatively low number and heterogeneity of intestinal transplant patients. High GvH to HvG T cell clonal ratios were observed in the allografts of patients with donor T cell macrochimerism. GvH clones were detected in recipient bone marrow, and some appeared earlier in ileal mucosa or blood, consistent with an intestinal mucosal origin.

Receptor libraries were prepared by the immunoSEQ multiplex PCR assay. For most patients, genomic DNA was subjected to high-throughput TCR-beta CDR3 sequencing by Adaptive Biotechnologies. The authors' pipeline ran thus. Adaptive's ImmunoSEQ software was the source of the TCR sequencing data for 15 to 20 patients, while a few other patients were processed with MiXCR and VDJtools. CDR3 nucleotide sequences shared between donor and recipient were removed because the origin of such sequences could not be assigned. To count as alloreactive, a clone needed at least 2-fold expansion over unstimulated cells and a minimum CFSE-low frequency of 0.002% (template counts) or 0.001% (read counts). Mappable clones were those detected in sequenced pre-transplant spleen, lymph node, or MLR CFSE-low populations of the donor or recipient. The cumulative frequency of alloreactive clones was calculated as a percentage of all sequences, weighted by copy number. TCRdb took over this immuneACCESS table, retaining in-frame rearrangements with V and J assigned. Such tables are incomplete; in checked studies, under half of the missing clones stem from an unresolved V gene, and the remainder is unexplained. V and J calls and clone size are as listed in that table; D and trimming were resolved from the DNA. In all, the sample holds about 7,400 clones, and around three quarters of those were seen once. 20% of the sample is taken by the ten largest.

The sample consisted of ileum tissue, taken about 32 weeks after intestinal transplantation. The rearrangement combines TRBV28 with TRBJ2-3, with no D gene named confidently. The source of this sequence is a human patient who received an intestinal transplant, so some T cells may come from the graft donor. CDR3 protein: CASSLSASATDTQYF. The sequenced DNA: TGTGCCAGCAGTTTATCGGCGTCTGCCACAGATACGCAGTATTTT.